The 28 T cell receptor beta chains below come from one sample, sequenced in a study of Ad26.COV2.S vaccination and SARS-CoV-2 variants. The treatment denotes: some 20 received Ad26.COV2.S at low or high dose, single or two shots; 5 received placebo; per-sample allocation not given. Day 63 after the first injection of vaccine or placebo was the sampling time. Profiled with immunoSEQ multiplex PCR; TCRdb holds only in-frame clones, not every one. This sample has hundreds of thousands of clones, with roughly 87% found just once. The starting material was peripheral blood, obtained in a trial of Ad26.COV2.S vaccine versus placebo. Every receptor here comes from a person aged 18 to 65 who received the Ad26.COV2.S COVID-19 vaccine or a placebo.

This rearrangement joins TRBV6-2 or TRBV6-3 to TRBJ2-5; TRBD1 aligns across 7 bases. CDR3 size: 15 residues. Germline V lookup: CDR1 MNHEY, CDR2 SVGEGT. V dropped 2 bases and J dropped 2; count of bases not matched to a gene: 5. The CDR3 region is CASSYPGQLQETQYF. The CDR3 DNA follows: TGTGCCAGCAGTTACCCGGGACAGCTACAAGAGACCCAGTACTTC.

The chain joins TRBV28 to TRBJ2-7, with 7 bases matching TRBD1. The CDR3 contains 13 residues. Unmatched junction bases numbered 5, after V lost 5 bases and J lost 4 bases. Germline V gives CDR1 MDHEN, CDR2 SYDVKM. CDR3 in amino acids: CASSPGGSYEQYF. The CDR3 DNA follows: TGTGCCAGCAGTCCAGGGGGTTCATACGAGCAGTACTTC.

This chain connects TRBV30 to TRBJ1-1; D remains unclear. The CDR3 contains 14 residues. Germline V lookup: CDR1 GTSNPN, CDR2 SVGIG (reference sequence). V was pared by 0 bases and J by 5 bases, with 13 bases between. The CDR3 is CAWSVMGGGTEAFF. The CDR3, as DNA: TGTGCCTGGAGTGTAATGGGAGGAGGGACTGAAGCTTTCTTT.

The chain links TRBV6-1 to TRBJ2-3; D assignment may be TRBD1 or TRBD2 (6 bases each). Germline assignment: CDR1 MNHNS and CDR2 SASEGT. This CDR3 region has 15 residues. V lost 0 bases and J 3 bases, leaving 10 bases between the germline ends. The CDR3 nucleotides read TGTGCCAGCAGTGAAGCCAGGGGAGGTACAGATACGCAGTATTTT. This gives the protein CASSEARGGTDTQYF.

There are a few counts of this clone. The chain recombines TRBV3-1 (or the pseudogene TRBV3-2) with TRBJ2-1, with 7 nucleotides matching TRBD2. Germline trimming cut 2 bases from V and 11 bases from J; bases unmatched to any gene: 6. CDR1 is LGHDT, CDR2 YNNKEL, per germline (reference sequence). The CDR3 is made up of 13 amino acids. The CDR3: CASSQPSGGQQFF. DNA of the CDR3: TGTGCCAGCAGCCAACCTAGCGGCGGCCAGCAGTTCTTC.

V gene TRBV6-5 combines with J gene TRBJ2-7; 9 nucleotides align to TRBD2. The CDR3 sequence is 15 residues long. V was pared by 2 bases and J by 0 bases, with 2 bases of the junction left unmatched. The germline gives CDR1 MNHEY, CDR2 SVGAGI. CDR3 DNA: TGTGCCAGCAGTTACGCGGGGGGGAGCTCCTACGAGCAGTACTTC. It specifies CASSYAGGSSYEQYF.

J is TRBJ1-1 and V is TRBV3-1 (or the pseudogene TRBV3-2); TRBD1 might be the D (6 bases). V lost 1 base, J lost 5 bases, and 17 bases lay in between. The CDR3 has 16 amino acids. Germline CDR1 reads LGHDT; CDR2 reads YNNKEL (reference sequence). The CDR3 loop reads CASSQGGGLGFTEAFF. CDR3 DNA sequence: TGTGCCAGCAGCCAAGGGGGGGGCTTGGGGTTTACTGAAGCTTTCTTT.

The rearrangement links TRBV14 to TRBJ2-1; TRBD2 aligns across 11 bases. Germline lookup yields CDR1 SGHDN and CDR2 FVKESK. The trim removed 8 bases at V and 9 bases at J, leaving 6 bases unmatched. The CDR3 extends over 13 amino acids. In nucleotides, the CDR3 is TGTGCCAGCCGACTAGCGGGGAAGGGTGAGCAGTTCTTC. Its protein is CASRLAGKGEQFF.

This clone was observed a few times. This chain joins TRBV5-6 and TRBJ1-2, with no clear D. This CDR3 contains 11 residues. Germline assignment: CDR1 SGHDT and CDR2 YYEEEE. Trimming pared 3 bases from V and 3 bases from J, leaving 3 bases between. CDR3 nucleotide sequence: TGTGCCAGCAGCTCAGACTATGGCTACACCTTC. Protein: CASSSDYGYTF. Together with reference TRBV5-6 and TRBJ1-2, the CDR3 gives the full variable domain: DAGVTQSPTHLIKTRGQQVTLRCSPKSGHDTVSWYQQALGQGPQFIFQYYEEEERQRGNFPDRFSGHQFPNYSSELNVNALLLGDSALYLCASSSDYGYTFGSGTRLTVV.

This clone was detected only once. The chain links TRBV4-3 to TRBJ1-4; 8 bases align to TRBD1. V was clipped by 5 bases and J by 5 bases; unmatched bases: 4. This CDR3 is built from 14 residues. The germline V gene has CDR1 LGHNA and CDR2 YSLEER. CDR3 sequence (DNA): TGCGCCAGCAGCTGGGACAGGCGAAATGAAAAACTGTTTTTT. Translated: CASSWDRRNEKLFF.

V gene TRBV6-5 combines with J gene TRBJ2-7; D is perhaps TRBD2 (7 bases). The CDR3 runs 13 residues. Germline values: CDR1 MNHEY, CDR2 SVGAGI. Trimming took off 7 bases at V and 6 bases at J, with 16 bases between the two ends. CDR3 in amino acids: CASIRRGGSEQYF. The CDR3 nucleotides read TGTGCCAGCATCAGAAGGGGGGGTAGCGAGCAGTACTTC.

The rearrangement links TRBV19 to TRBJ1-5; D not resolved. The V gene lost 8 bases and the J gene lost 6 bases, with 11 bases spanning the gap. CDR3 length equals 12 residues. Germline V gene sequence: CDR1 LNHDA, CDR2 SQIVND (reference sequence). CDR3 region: CASQSPGQPQHF. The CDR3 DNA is TGTGCCAGTCAAAGCCCGGGTCAGCCCCAGCATTTT.

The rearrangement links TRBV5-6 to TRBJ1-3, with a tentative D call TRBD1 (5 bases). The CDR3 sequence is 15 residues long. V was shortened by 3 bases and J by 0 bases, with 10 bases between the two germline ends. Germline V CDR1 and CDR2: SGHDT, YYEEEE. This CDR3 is CASSSRGHSGNTIYF. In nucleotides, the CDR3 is TGTGCCAGCAGCTCTCGGGGCCACTCTGGAAACACCATATATTTT.

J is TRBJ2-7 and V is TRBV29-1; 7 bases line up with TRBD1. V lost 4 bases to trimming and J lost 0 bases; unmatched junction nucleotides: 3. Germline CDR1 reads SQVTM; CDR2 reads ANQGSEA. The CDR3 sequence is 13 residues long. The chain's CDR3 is CSVAGTVSYEQYF. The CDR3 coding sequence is TGCAGCGTTGCCGGGACAGTCTCCTACGAGCAGTACTTC.

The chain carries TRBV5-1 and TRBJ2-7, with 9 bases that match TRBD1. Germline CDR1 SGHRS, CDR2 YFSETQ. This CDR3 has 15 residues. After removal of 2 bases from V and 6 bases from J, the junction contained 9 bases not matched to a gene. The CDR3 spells CASSFQPGQGGEQYF. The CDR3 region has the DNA TGCGCCAGCAGCTTCCAACCGGGACAGGGTGGCGAGCAGTACTTC.

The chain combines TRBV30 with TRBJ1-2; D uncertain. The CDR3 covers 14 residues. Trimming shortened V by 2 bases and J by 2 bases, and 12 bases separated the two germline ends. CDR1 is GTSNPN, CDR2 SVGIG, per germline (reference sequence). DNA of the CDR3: TGTGCCTGGAGTACGGGTTTACCCAACTATGGCTACACCTTC. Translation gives CAWSTGLPNYGYTF.

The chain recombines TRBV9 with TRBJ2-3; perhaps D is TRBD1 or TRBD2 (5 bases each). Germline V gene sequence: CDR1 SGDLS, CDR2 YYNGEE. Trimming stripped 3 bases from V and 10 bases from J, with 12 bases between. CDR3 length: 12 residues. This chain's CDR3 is CASSGSRGPQYF. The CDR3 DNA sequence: TGTGCCAGCAGCGGTTCGAGGGGACCGCAGTATTTT. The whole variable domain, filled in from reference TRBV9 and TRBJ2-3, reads DSGVTQTPKHLITATGQRVTLRCSPRSGDLSVYWYQQSLDQGLQFLIQYYNGEERAKGNILERFSAQQFPDLHSELNLSSLELGDSALYFCASSGSRGPQYFGPGTRLTVL.

The CDR3 DNA reads TGTGCCTGGGTACCGGGACCTAGAAATTCACCCCTCCACTTT. It is translated as CAWVPGPRNSPLHF. The V call is TRBV30, the J call TRBJ1-6; D perhaps matches TRBD1 (5 bases). The CDR3 is 14 amino acids. Germline CDR1 reads GTSNPN; CDR2 reads SVGIG (reference sequence). V was trimmed by 5 bases and J by 7 bases, leaving 15 bases between them.

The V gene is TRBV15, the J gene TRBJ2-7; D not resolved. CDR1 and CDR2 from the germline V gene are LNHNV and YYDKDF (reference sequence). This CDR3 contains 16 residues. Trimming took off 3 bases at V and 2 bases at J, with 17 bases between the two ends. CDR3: CATSSTRTHFTYEQYF. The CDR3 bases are TGTGCCACCAGCAGCACCAGGACCCATTTTACCTACGAGCAGTACTTC. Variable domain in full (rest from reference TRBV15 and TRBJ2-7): DAMVIQNPRYQVTQFGKPVTLSCSQTLNHNVMYWYQQKSSQAPKLLFHYYDKDFNNEADTPDNFQSRRPNTSFCFLDIRSPGLGDTAMYLCATSSTRTHFTYEQYFGPGTRLTVT.

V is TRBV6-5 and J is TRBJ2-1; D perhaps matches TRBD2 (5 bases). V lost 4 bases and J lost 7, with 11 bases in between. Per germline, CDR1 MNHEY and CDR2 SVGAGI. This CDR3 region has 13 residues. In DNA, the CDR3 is TGTGCCAGCAGTTCGACCTCGGGGAATGAGCAGTTCTTC. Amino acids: CASSSTSGNEQFF.

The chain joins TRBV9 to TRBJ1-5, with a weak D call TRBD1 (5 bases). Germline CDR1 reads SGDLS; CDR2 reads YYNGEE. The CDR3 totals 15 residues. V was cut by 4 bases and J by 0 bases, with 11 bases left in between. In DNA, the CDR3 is TGTGCCAGCAGCAACACAGGAGATAGCAATCAGCCCCAGCATTTT. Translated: CASSNTGDSNQPQHF.

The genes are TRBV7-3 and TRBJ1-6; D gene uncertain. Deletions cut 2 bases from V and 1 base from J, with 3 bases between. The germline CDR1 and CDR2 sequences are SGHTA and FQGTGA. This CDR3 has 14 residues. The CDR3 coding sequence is TGTGCCAGCAGCTTAGGGTCCTATAATTCACCCCTCCACTTT. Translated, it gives CASSLGSYNSPLHF.

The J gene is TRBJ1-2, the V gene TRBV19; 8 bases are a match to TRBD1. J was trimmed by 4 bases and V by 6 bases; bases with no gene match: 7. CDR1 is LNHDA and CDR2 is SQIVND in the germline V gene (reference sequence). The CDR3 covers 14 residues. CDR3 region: CASRPGTGGYGYTF. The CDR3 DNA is TGTGCCAGTAGACCTGGGACAGGTGGCTATGGCTACACCTTC. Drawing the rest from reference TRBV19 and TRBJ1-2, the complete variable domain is DGGITQSPKYLFRKEGQNVTLSCEQNLNHDAMYWYRQDPGQGLRLIYYSQIVNDFQKGDIAEGYSVSREKKESFPLTVTSAQKNPTAFYLCASRPGTGGYGYTFGSGTRLTVV.

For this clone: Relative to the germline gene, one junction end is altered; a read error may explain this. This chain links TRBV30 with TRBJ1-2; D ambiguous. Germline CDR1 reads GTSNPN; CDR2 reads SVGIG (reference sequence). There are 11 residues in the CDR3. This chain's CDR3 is CAWSVRQSALF. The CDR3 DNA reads TGTGCCTGGAGTGTAAGGCAGTCGGCACTATTC.

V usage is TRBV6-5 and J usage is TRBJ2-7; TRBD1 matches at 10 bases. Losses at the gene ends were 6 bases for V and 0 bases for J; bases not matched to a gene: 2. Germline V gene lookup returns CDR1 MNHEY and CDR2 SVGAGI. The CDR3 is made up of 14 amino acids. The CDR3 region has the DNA TGTGCCAGCAGGGGACAGGGGAGCTCCTACGAGCAGTACTTC. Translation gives CASRGQGSSYEQYF.

DNA of the CDR3: TGTGCCAGCAGGCTTTACTACGAGCAGTACTTC. It specifies CASRLYYEQYF. This chain links TRBV21-1 with TRBJ2-7. TRBV21-1 is a pseudogene segment. The CDR3 is 11 amino acids.

DNA of the CDR3: TGTGCCAGTAGTATGAACCCCGACAGGGGGAACACTGAAGCTTTCTTT. Translated: CASSMNPDRGNTEAFF. The genes are TRBV19 and TRBJ1-1; 8 nucleotides match TRBD1. The CDR3 contains 16 residues. With V trimmed by 3 bases and J by 1 base, 7 bases remained unmatched. The germline V gene encodes CDR1 LNHDA and CDR2 SQIVND (reference sequence).

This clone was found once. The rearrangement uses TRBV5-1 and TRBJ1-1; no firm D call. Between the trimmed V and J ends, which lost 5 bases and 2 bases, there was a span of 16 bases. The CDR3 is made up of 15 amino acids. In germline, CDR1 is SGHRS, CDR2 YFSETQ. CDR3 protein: CASRIFEGSNTEAFF. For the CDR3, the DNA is TGCGCCAGCAGGATTTTTGAGGGATCAAACACTGAAGCTTTCTTT.